This is a list of T cell receptor beta chains from one sample in a study of cytomegalovirus exposure and HLA in healthy donors. The data were produced by immunoSEQ multiplex PCR, yet TCRdb's version contains in-frame clones alone and is incomplete. The profile shows 200,000 to 250,000 clones, roughly 80% of them singletons. Specimen: PBMCs. These receptors all stem from a man between 25 and 39 years old in good health and CMV-seronegative. Both conserved end residues are part of each CDR3. The D gene is left open where the match is weak. Rows give clone size only sometimes, using once, few, many, or a class for an expanded clone.

V	J	size	D	DNA	CDR3
TRBV12-5	TRBJ2-3	few	TRBD2	TGTGCTAGTGGTTTGGTACTTCGGGGGGTTCCAGATACGCAGTATTTT	CASGLVLRGVPDTQYF
TRBV6-1	TRBJ1-4	few	.	TGTGCCAGTTCCGGGATAACAACTAATGAAAAACTGTTTTTT	CASSGITTNEKLFF
TRBV6-6	TRBJ2-7	.	.	TGTGCCAGCAGTTCCAACTACGAGCAGTACTTC	CASSSNYEQYF
TRBV19	TRBJ1-5	.	.	TGTGCCAGTAGTATATACGAGGATCAGCCCCAGCATTTT	CASSIYEDQPQHF
TRBV27	TRBJ1-2	once	TRBD1	TGTGCCAGCAGTCCTCTGGGACAGGGGGCGAGTGGCTACACCTTC	CASSPLGQGASGYTF
TRBV27	TRBJ1-5	.	.	TGTGCCAGCAGCCGGGGGGTTAGGCAGCCCCAGCATTTT	CASSRGVRQPQHF
TRBV28	TRBJ1-1	.	.	TGTGCCAGCAGCCTCTTCACTGAAGCTTTCTTT	CASSLFTEAFF
TRBV19	TRBJ2-2	.	.	TGTGCCAGTAGATCATACGGGGGTTGGGGAAACGCCGGGGAGCTGTTTTTT	CASRSYGGWGNAGELFF
TRBV6-1	TRBJ2-1	.	TRBD1	TGTGCCAGCAAGGTGGGACAGTCCTACAATGAGCAGTTCTTC	CASKVGQSYNEQFF
TRBV4-3	TRBJ1-2	.	TRBD1	TGCGCCAGCAGCCCGTCGACAGGGGAGGACTATGGCTACACCTTC	CASSPSTGEDYGYTF
TRBV4-3	TRBJ2-4	.	.	TGCGCCAGCAGCCAAGATACAGGCCCCAAAAACAGTCAGTACTTC	CASSQDTGPKNSQYF
TRBV18	TRBJ2-7	.	.	TGTGCCAGCTCACCACGTCAAGAGTTTGCCTACGAGCAGTACTTC	CASSPRQEFAYEQYF
TRBV5-8	TRBJ2-3	.	TRBD1	TGTGCCAGCAGCTTGGAAGGGACAGGGGGCAGAGATACGCAGTATTTT	CASSLEGTGGRDTQYF
TRBV7-9	TRBJ1-2	.	TRBD1	TGTTCCAGCAGCTTACGGACAGGGGGAGGCTACACCTTC	CSSSLRTGGGYTF
TRBV5-6	TRBJ2-5	.	TRBD2	TGTGCCAGCGGCGAGGGAACTAGCGGCAGACGGGGGACCCAGTACTTC	CASGEGTSGRRGTQYF
TRBV4-3	TRBJ2-3	.	TRBD2	TGCGCCAGCAGCCCCCAACAGACTAGCGGGGCCACAGATACGCAGTATTTT	CASSPQQTSGATDTQYF
TRBV6-1	TRBJ2-5	.	TRBD1	TGTGCCAGCAGGTTGGGACAGCTCCAAGAGACCCAGTACTTC	CASRLGQLQETQYF
TRBV4-2	TRBJ2-3	.	TRBD1	TGTGCCAGCAGCCGCGACACAGGGGGCACCACAGATACGCAGTATTTT	CASSRDTGGTTDTQYF
TRBV9	TRBJ2-7	.	.	TGTGCCAGCAGCGTAGGACTTTCTGTCTCCTACGAGCAGTACTTC	CASSVGLSVSYEQYF
TRBV29-1	TRBJ2-3	.	.	TGCAGCGTTGCAGGGCTCGGTACAGATACGCAGTATTTT	CSVAGLGTDTQYF
TRBV28	TRBJ2-7	.	.	TGTGCCAGCAGTTCCGGGAACCTAAAGGCCGAGCAGTACTTC	CASSSGNLKAEQYF
TRBV6-1	TRBJ1-5	.	TRBD1	TGTGCCAGCAGGGACCTCACAGGGGGCGGACAGCCCCAGCATTTT	CASRDLTGGGQPQHF
TRBV18	TRBJ2-3	once	TRBD2	TGTGCCAGCTCACCACCTCTAGCGGGTTCGTTCGCAGATACGCAGTATTTT	CASSPPLAGSFADTQYF
TRBV6-1	TRBJ2-7	.	TRBD1	TGTGCCAGCAGACAGGGGAACGAGCAGTACTTC	CASRQGNEQYF
TRBV15	TRBJ1-3	.	.	TGTGCCACCAGCAAAACAGGCTCTGGAAACACCATATATTTT	CATSKTGSGNTIYF
TRBV5-4	TRBJ2-7	.	.	TGTGCTCAGCCGTATGCATCGGGGGAGCAGTACTTC	CAQPYASGEQYF
TRBV5-4	TRBJ2-3	.	TRBD1	TGTGCCAGCAGCTCTACAGGGGGTGCCATGGCGGATACGCAGTATTTT	CASSSTGGAMADTQYF
TRBV11-2	TRBJ2-7	.	TRBD1	TGTGCCAGCAGCCACCTGACAGGGGGCGGGTACGAGCAGTACTTC	CASSHLTGGGYEQYF
TRBV6-6	TRBJ2-7	once	.	TGTGCCAGCAGTTACTCGATCGTCGCGGGCCACGAGCAGTACTTC	CASSYSIVAGHEQYF
TRBV19	TRBJ2-2	.	.	TGTGCCAGTAGCTCTTGGGCCAGGGAAACCGGGGAGCTGTTTTTT	CASSSWARETGELFF
TRBV14	TRBJ2-7	.	TRBD2	TGTGCCAGCAGCCAAGCAGCGGGAAGGTACGAGCAGTACTTC	CASSQAAGRYEQYF
TRBV2	TRBJ1-4	once	.	TGTGCCAGCCGGACAGCAACTAATGAAAAACTGTTTTTT	CASRTATNEKLFF
TRBV5-6	TRBJ2-7	.	.	TGTGCCAGCAGCTTCAGCGACAGATCTTACGAGCAGTACTTC	CASSFSDRSYEQYF
TRBV19	TRBJ1-5	.	TRBD1	TGTGCCAGTAGTATAGCGGGGACAGGGGGCAATCAGCCCCAGCATTTT	CASSIAGTGGNQPQHF
TRBV28	TRBJ1-5	.	TRBD1	TGTGCCAGCAGTTTGACAGGGGGGAGCCAGCCCCAGCATTTT	CASSLTGGSQPQHF
TRBV7-3	TRBJ2-7	.	.	TGTGCCAGCAGCCCGCGAAGGGGGCAGGGGAGGAACGAGCAGTACTTC	CASSPRRGQGRNEQYF
TRBV7-9	TRBJ1-2	.	.	TGTGCCAGCAGCTTAATAGAGAGGGATGGCTACACCTTC	CASSLIERDGYTF
TRBV4-2	TRBJ2-7	.	.	TGTGCCAGCAGCCAAGAGGGATGGGGGCCAACCTACGAGCAGTACTTC	CASSQEGWGPTYEQYF
TRBV19	TRBJ2-7	.	TRBD1	TGTGCCAGTAGTATGGGCAGGGGGCGCGGCTACGAGCAGTACTTC	CASSMGRGRGYEQYF
TRBV11-2	TRBJ1-5	once	.	TGTGCCAGCAGCTTAGGCGAGAGAAACAATCAGCCCCAGCATTTT	CASSLGERNNQPQHF
TRBV27	TRBJ1-1	.	TRBD1	TGTGCCTCAACGACCCTTGGGACAGGGTGGACCATGAACACTGAAGCTTTCTTT	CASTTLGTGWTMNTEAFF
TRBV7-3	TRBJ2-2	once	.	TGTGCCAGCAGCTCGCAGGGGCCCGGGGAGCTGTTTTTT	CASSSQGPGELFF
TRBV4-1	TRBJ1-1	.	.	TGCGCCAGCAGCCAAGTGAGTGGAGCTGAAGCTTTCTTT	CASSQVSGAEAFF
TRBV11-2	TRBJ2-3	.	TRBD2	TGTGCCAGCAGCGACGGGGGGGCAGATACGCAGTATTTT	CASSDGGADTQYF
TRBV4-1	TRBJ2-4	.	TRBD1	TGCGCCAGCAGTCTTAATGACAGGGGGCTCGGGGACATTCAGTACTTC	CASSLNDRGLGDIQYF
TRBV11-2	TRBJ1-1	.	.	TGTGCCAGCAGCTTAGGCAGATTGACTGAAGCTTTCTTT	CASSLGRLTEAFF
TRBV4-1	TRBJ2-2	.	TRBD2	TGCGCCAGCAGCCACTTGCCCCTAGCGGGGTTTACCGGGGAGCTGTTTTTT	CASSHLPLAGFTGELFF
TRBV6-1	TRBJ2-7	few	TRBD1	TGTGCCAGCAACCTCAGGGGGCCCCTATACGAGCAGTACTTC	CASNLRGPLYEQYF
TRBV7-6	TRBJ1-6	.	.	TGTGCCAGCAGCTTATCCACAGATTCGGGATCACCCCTCCACTTT	CASSLSTDSGSPLHF
TRBV4-3	TRBJ2-5	.	.	TGCGCCAGCAGCCAAGATATGGCGGGGTTAGAGACCCAGTACTTC	CASSQDMAGLETQYF
TRBV27	TRBJ2-2	.	.	TGTGCCAGCAGGAGATCCCGGGGGAGTGGCGGGGAGCTGTTTTTT	CASRRSRGSGGELFF